This is a list of T cell receptor beta chains from one sample in a study of Graves' ophthalmopathy and Graves' hyperthyroidism. TCRdb passed the multiplex PCR reads through MiXCR, listing each CDR3 protein once. This repertoire shows a few hundred thousand distinct CDR3 sequences, 35% to 45% found once; its top ten account for roughly 4%. Sequenced sample: peripheral blood or thyroid tissue (not recorded which). These receptors all stem from an adult man with Graves' hyperthyroidism. CDR3s include the opening cysteine and the closing phenylalanine or tryptophan. A D gene is named only where the DNA matches it firmly. For some rows the clone size is stated as once, few or many, or as a class when expanded; others skip it.

TRBJ2-7 16 . TRBV6-1 . TGTGCCAGCCGTGAAGTGGTCCGGGACAAGACCTACGAGCAGTACTTC CASREVVRDKTYEQYF
TRBJ2-2 14 . TRBV24-1 . TGTGCCACCAGTGCCTTATCCGGGACAGGGGAGCTGTTTTTT CATSALSGTGELFF
TRBJ2-7 13 TRBD2 TRBV11-2 many TGTGCCAGCAGCCTCTCGACTAGCGGCGAGCAGTACTTC CASSLSTSGEQYF
TRBJ2-7 12 . TRBV20-1 many TGCAGTGCACGCCGGGACGCCTACGAGCAGTACTTC CSARRDAYEQYF
TRBJ2-7 18 . TRBV7-6 . TGTGCCAGCAGCTTTAGACAGCACACCGGGGTGGTCTCCTACGAGCAGTACTTC CASSFRQHTGVVSYEQYF
TRBJ2-7 16 TRBD1 TRBV7-9 few TGTGCCAGCAGCCCCCGAGCAGGACAGGGGGCTTACGAGCAGTACTTC CASSPRAGQGAYEQYF
TRBJ2-7 15 TRBD2 TRBV7-9 . TGTGCCAGCAGCGCGGGACTAGCGGAGACCAATGAGCAGTACTTC CASSAGLAETNEQYF
TRBJ1-4 15 . TRBV5-6 many TGTGCCAGCAGCTACCTTCAGGGCACAGATGAAAAACTGTTTTTT CASSYLQGTDEKLFF
TRBJ2-7 12 . TRBV7-6 . TGTGCCAGCAGCGACCTCGTGGGCGAGCAGTACTTC CASSDLVGEQYF
TRBJ1-5 14 TRBD1 TRBV6-5 many TGTGCCAGCAGCCTGGACAGGACCGATCAGCCCCAGCATTTT CASSLDRTDQPQHF
TRBJ2-7 14 . TRBV25-1 . TGTGCCAGCAGTGCCCAGACCGTTTACTATGAGCAGTACTTC CASSAQTVYYEQYF
TRBJ2-5 11 . TRBV20-1 . TGCAGTGCTAGCGGGGGCGGGACCCAGTACTTC CSASGGGTQYF
TRBJ1-1 13 . TRBV29-1 many TGCAGCGTTCAACAGGGACGGAACACTGAAGCTTTCTTT CSVQQGRNTEAFF
TRBJ1-4 15 TRBD1 TRBV5-1 many TGCGCCAGCAGCTCGACAGGGGCTCGTGGTGAAAAACTGTTTTTT CASSSTGARGEKLFF
TRBJ2-5 14 TRBD1 TRBV10-2 . TGCGCCAGTGAAAGGACAGGGACGCGAGAGACCCAGTACTTC CASERTGTRETQYF
TRBJ2-6 14 . TRBV7-3 many TGTGCCAGCAGCTTGGAAGACAGGGCCAACGTCCTGACTTTC CASSLEDRANVLTF
TRBJ2-5 11 . TRBV20-1 many TGCAGTGCTGGGGAGGATGAGACCCAGTACTTC CSAGEDETQYF
TRBJ1-2 15 . TRBV5-1 few TGCGCCAGCAGCTTGATCCAGCAGGGAGGGAATGGCTACACCTTC CASSLIQQGGNGYTF
TRBJ2-2 15 . TRBV19 few TGTGCCAGTAGTATCGCAACAATGAACACCGGGGAGCTGTTTTTT CASSIATMNTGELFF
TRBJ2-7 13 . TRBV11-2 many TGTGCCAGCAGCTTTGGACAGACCTACGAGCAGTACTTC CASSFGQTYEQYF
TRBJ1-1 16 . TRBV12-3/TRBV12-4 few TGTGCCAGCAGTTTGGGGGGGGCGGTAAGGAACACTGAAGCTTTCTTT CASSLGGAVRNTEAFF
TRBJ1-2 12 . TRBV29-1 many TGCAGCGTTGAAAGAGGGCTATATGGCTACACCTTC CSVERGLYGYTF
TRBJ2-3 16 . TRBV9 few TGTGCCAGCAGCGTAGCGATGCGGGGGCTGACAGATACGCAGTATTTT CASSVAMRGLTDTQYF
TRBJ2-7 14 TRBD2 TRBV10-3 . TGTGCCAGCAGTGAATGGGGAGGGGTTTACGAGCAGTACTTC CASSEWGGVYEQYF
TRBJ2-1 15 TRBD2 TRBV25-1 . TGTGCCAGCAGTGAGCGACTAGCGGGAGGGGATGAGCAGTTCTTC CASSERLAGGDEQFF
TRBJ2-5 15 . TRBV5-1 . TGCGCCAGCAGCTTGGATGGCAGGGAACAAGAGACCCAGTACTTC CASSLDGREQETQYF
TRBJ2-7 15 TRBD2 TRBV12-3/TRBV12-4 many TGTGCCAGCAGTTCAGGGACTAGCGGAGCCTACGAGCAGTACTTC CASSSGTSGAYEQYF